The rows below give T cell receptor beta chains drawn from one sample of a study of immune evolution from preneoplasia to lung adenocarcinoma. Generated by immunoSEQ multiplex PCR, the TCRdb table keeps only in-frame clones and is missing some. The sample holds some 10,000 clones, 75% to 90% seen once. What was sequenced was FFPE invasive lung adenocarcinoma tissue. The receptors were sampled from a person aged 65 to 85 with invasive lung adenocarcinoma. CDR3s include the opening cysteine and the closing phenylalanine or tryptophan. D genes are given only for firm matches.

v_gene,d_gene,j_gene,CDR3aa
TRBV15,TRBD1,TRBJ1-2,CATSRDFDRGGYTF
TRBV19,TRBD1,TRBJ2-2,CASRRTGPNTGELFF
TRBV7-9,TRBD2,TRBJ2-7,CASSLSLAGEQYF
TRBV18,-,TRBJ2-5,CASSPRGRETQYF
TRBV6-1,TRBD1,TRBJ2-7,CASSDRGKDEQYF
TRBV6-5,TRBD2,TRBJ2-7,CASSYSRERYEQYF
TRBV2,-,TRBJ2-7,CASSGATSLSYEQYF
TRBV4-2,TRBD1,TRBJ1-5,CASSLRQGEAQPQHF
TRBV29-1,-,TRBJ1-4,CSVEMQGVGNEKLFF
TRBV27,-,TRBJ2-5,CASLGDIEETQYF
TRBV29-1,-,TRBJ2-3,CSVEDPAHGADTQYF
TRBV6-1,-,TRBJ2-2,CASSRGEVTGELFF
TRBV27,-,TRBJ1-1,CASSPLTIRDTEAFF
TRBV10-2,TRBD1,TRBJ1-1,CASKGQGYTEAFF
TRBV5-6,-,TRBJ1-3,CASSVGGRGGNTIYF
TRBV30,TRBD1,TRBJ1-4,CAWSSARDTGTGNEKLFF
TRBV11-1,-,TRBJ1-1,CASSAGWGTEAFF
TRBV4-2,TRBD1,TRBJ2-5,CASSQGDRGVQETQYF
TRBV29-1,TRBD1,TRBJ1-2,CSVEGKGQGFHSYTF
TRBV5-1,-,TRBJ2-1,CASSLRLEDEQFF
TRBV7-9,TRBD2,TRBJ2-1,CASSLTSAGANEQFF
TRBV5-1,-,TRBJ2-2,CASSLEAYTGELFF
TRBV5-1,-,TRBJ1-5,CASSLDRNQPQHF